This T cell receptor (beta chain) originates from a study of TIL therapy for anti-PD-1-resistant metastatic lung cancer. At the level of the study: Tumors carried a median around 1.4 non-synonymous mutations per megabase. The study, taken as a whole, reports: After infusion, TIL clonotypes partly replaced peripheral T cells and declined over months.

This was the immunoSEQ v3 assay. The data were produced by immunoSEQ multiplex PCR, yet TCRdb's version contains in-frame clones alone and is incomplete. The repertoire consists of approximately 47,000 clones, with just over 85% occurring once and the leading ten covering 5%. V lost 5 bases and J lost 2, with 5 bases in between. Germline assignment: CDR1 MNHEY and CDR2 SMNVEV (reference sequence). The CDR3 spans 12 residues. This sample's time point: pre-treatment sample, taken before nivolumab and TIL therapy. Stage 4 NSCLC adults joined between late 2017 and 2020. As concerns this clone: The antigen is undetermined.

The sequencing used blood, collected at baseline. The clonotype originates from a person aged 25 to 79 with non-small cell lung cancer. The J gene is TRBJ2-3, the V gene TRBV27, with unresolved D. CDR3 sequence (DNA): TGTGCCAGCAGTCCACACACAGATACGCAGTATTTT. This codes for CASSPHTDTQYF.